Listed here are 28 T cell receptor beta chains from one sample, sequenced in a study of immune cell composition in non-small cell lung cancer. Normal lung was sampled as far from the tumour as possible, at least 3 cm. The method was immunoSEQ multiplex PCR; TCRdb's version includes in-frame clones alone and lacks a portion of them. The sample contains some 5,800 clones, 87% of which appear only once. Source material: non-adjacent lung tissue. The receptors were gathered from a human donor with non-small cell lung cancer.

The V gene is TRBV28, the J gene TRBJ2-3; 7 bases line up with TRBD1. The germline gives CDR1 MDHEN, CDR2 SYDVKM. V trimming: 6 bases; J trimming: 5 bases; junction bases outside the gene matches: 14. The CDR3 is 16 amino acids. As DNA, the CDR3 is TGTGCCAGCAGGGCCTCCTCAGGGGGTTGGAGAGATACGCAGTATTTT. Protein: CASRASSGGWRDTQYF.

The gene calls are TRBV11-2 and TRBJ2-1, with D possibly TRBD2 on 7 matching bases. The germline V and J ends were trimmed by 5 bases and 4 bases, with 18 bases remaining between them. Germline V gives CDR1 SGHAT, CDR2 FQNNGV. The CDR3 runs to 16 residues. CDR3 bases: TGTGCCAGCAGCCCGCGGGGGCGGGGTACTTACAATGAGCAGTTCTTC. As protein: CASSPRGRGTYNEQFF.

The chain combines TRBV10-1 with TRBJ2-3, with D possibly matching TRBD1 (6 bases). Trimming took off 5 bases at V and 6 bases at J, with 12 bases between the two ends. The CDR3 totals 13 residues. Germline CDR1 and CDR2: WNHNN and SYGVQD (reference sequence). CDR3: CASSLQGADTQYF. As DNA, the CDR3 is TGCGCCAGCAGTCTACAGGGAGCGGATACGCAGTATTTT.

CDR3 region: CASSRIGRESNEQFF. The CDR3 DNA follows: TGTGCCAGCTCGCGAATTGGGCGGGAGAGCAATGAGCAGTTCTTC. The chain couples TRBV18 to TRBJ2-1, with 7 bases matching TRBD2. V shed 6 bases, J shed 6 bases, and the junction held 11 bases outside the gene matches. Germline loops: CDR1 KGHSH, CDR2 LQKENI. The CDR3 is 15 amino acids.

This rearrangement joins TRBV11-2 to TRBJ2-7; TRBD1 aligns across 9 bases. The germline V gene encodes CDR1 SGHAT and CDR2 FQNNGV. The ends lost 3 bases at V and 2 bases at J; junction bases unmatched: 5. The CDR3 runs to 15 residues. The CDR3 is CASSFRTGVTYEQYF. In DNA form, the CDR3 reads TGTGCCAGCAGCTTTCGGACAGGGGTAACCTACGAGCAGTACTTC.

The V and J genes are TRBV18 and TRBJ1-4; 8 positions match TRBD1. This CDR3 region has 14 residues. With V trimmed by 2 bases and J by 8 bases, 4 bases remained unmatched. CDR1 is KGHSH and CDR2 is LQKENI in the germline V gene. This chain's CDR3 is CASSPSTGAEKLFF. The CDR3 DNA sequence: TGTGCCAGCTCACCATCGACAGGGGCCGAAAAACTGTTTTTT.

The V gene is TRBV6-5, the J gene TRBJ2-1, with 9 positions matching TRBD2. The CDR3 is 14 amino acids. V lost 10 bases and J lost 7; bases outside the gene matches: 11. Germline V gene lookup returns CDR1 MNHEY and CDR2 SVGAGI. The chain's CDR3 is CATQGSGRLNEQFF. The CDR3 coding sequence is TGTGCCACCCAGGGGAGCGGGAGGCTTAATGAGCAGTTCTTC.

The rearrangement links TRBV4-3 to TRBJ1-1; D possibly corresponds to TRBD1 (5 bases). V was pared by 2 bases and J by 5 bases, with 15 bases between. The germline gives CDR1 LGHNA, CDR2 YSLEER. The CDR3 spans 15 residues. The CDR3 spells CASSQLTGSGTEAFF. The CDR3 bases are TGCGCCAGCAGCCAATTAACAGGTTCAGGGACTGAAGCTTTCTTT.

V gene TRBV7-8 combines with J gene TRBJ2-2; the match to TRBD2 covers 10 bases. The CDR3 has 18 amino acids. Trimming removed 1 base from V and 6 bases from J; junction bases left unmatched: 11. Germline CDR1 is SGHVS and CDR2 is FQNEAQ. CDR3 DNA sequence: TGTGCCAGCAGCTTAGTCGCGGCTAGCGGGAGTATTCCCGGGGAGCTGTTTTTT. This gives the protein CASSLVAASGSIPGELFF.

The chain employs TRBV29-1 and TRBJ2-7; 9 positions agree with TRBD1. Germline V gene lookup returns CDR1 SQVTM and CDR2 ANQGSEA. CDR3 length: 13 amino acids. V lost 2 bases to trimming and J lost 3 bases; unmatched junction nucleotides: 2. In DNA, the CDR3 is TGCAGCGTTGAACAGGGACAGGGCTACGAGCAGTACTTC. It yields the protein CSVEQGQGYEQYF.

The chain couples TRBV29-1 to TRBJ2-1; 7 bases are a match to TRBD2. There are 12 residues in the CDR3. With 3 bases clipped from V and 7 bases from J, the junction kept 3 bases outside the gene matches. The germline gives CDR1 SQVTM, CDR2 ANQGSEA. CDR3 DNA: TGCAGCGTTGAGGGAGGGTGGAATGAGCAGTTCTTC. This encodes CSVEGGWNEQFF.

The chain links TRBV6-1 to TRBJ2-7, with a tentative D call TRBD1 (6 bases). Trimming removed 1 base at V and 0 bases at J, with 16 bases between. The CDR3 contains 17 residues. Germline V CDR1 and CDR2: MNHNS, SASEGT. The CDR3 DNA reads TGTGCCAGCAGTGAAGTATTTTTAGGGACACTCTCCTACGAGCAGTACTTC. This translates into CASSEVFLGTLSYEQYF.

The sample holds one count of this clone. The rearrangement uses TRBV6-5 and TRBJ2-7; 8 bases map to TRBD2. CDR1 and CDR2 from the germline V gene are MNHEY and SVGAGI. Losses at the gene ends were 6 bases for V and 2 bases for J; bases not matched to a gene: 9. This CDR3 region has 15 residues. CDR3: CASRESGSLTYEQYF. Here the CDR3 DNA reads TGTGCCAGCAGGGAGAGCGGGAGTCTTACCTACGAGCAGTACTTC.

This chain uses TRBV6-1 with TRBJ2-1, with TRBD1 matching 12 bases. The CDR3 loop spans 15 amino acids. From germline, CDR1 is MNHNS and CDR2 SASEGT. Germline trimming cut 5 bases from V and 8 bases from J; bases unmatched to any gene: 7. CDR3 region: CASSLGTGGKDEQFF. The CDR3 bases are TGTGCCAGCAGTCTCGGGACAGGGGGCAAGGATGAGCAGTTCTTC.

This rearrangement joins TRBV9 to TRBJ2-1; 7 bases agree with TRBD2. Germline trimming cut 2 bases from V and 9 bases from J; bases unmatched to any gene: 8. Germline CDR1 is SGDLS and CDR2 is YYNGEE. The CDR3 covers 14 residues. The CDR3 sequence: CASSVGSGGAEQFF. The CDR3 DNA follows: TGTGCCAGCAGCGTGGGCTCGGGAGGAGCTGAGCAGTTCTTC.

J is TRBJ2-5 and V is TRBV14; a possible D gene is TRBD2 (5 bases). The CDR3 is made up of 15 amino acids. With 0 bases removed from V and 4 bases from J, the gap between germline ends came to 12 bases. Germline V gene lookup returns CDR1 SGHDN and CDR2 FVKESK. The CDR3 region has the DNA TGTGCCAGCAGCCAAGACGGACTGCAGCGAGAGACCCAGTACTTC. The encoded protein is CASSQDGLQRETQYF.

Written as DNA, the CDR3 is TGCGCCAGCAGCCCACCGACTAGCGGTAACAATGAGCAGTTCTTC. Translated, it gives CASSPPTSGNNEQFF. The chain uses TRBV5-1 and TRBJ2-1; 9 bases are a match to TRBD2. J was trimmed by 5 bases and V by 4 bases; bases with no gene match: 7. Germline values: CDR1 SGHRS, CDR2 YFSETQ. This CDR3 comprises 15 residues. The full variable domain, rest sourced from reference TRBV5-1 and TRBJ2-1, is KAGVTQTPRYLIKTRGQQVTLSCSPISGHRSVSWYQQTPGQGLQFLFEYFSETQRNKGNFPGRFSGRQFSNSRSEMNVSTLELGDSALYLCASSPPTSGNNEQFFGPGTRLTVL.

This clone was detected only a few times. The genes are TRBV5-1 and TRBJ2-1, with 13 bases matching TRBD2. Losses at the gene ends were 0 bases for V and 1 base for J; bases not matched to a gene: 7. Per germline, CDR1 SGHRS and CDR2 YFSETQ. The CDR3 contains 19 residues. The DNA for the CDR3 is TGCGCCAGCAGCTTGGACGCACTAGCGGGAGGGCTTTCCTACAATGAGCAGTTCTTC. Translation: CASSLDALAGGLSYNEQFF.

V is TRBV7-9 and J is TRBJ1-1, with 8 bases identical to TRBD1. CDR3 length: 16 residues. CDR1 is SEHNR and CDR2 is FQNEAQ in the germline V gene (reference sequence). With 5 bases clipped from V and 0 bases from J, the junction kept 8 bases outside the gene matches. CDR3 sequence reads: CASSRWTGRMNTEAFF. The CDR3 DNA sequence: TGTGCCAGCAGCCGGTGGACAGGGCGGATGAACACTGAAGCTTTCTTT.

The chain employs TRBV18 and TRBJ2-1; 11 bases match TRBD2. CDR1 and CDR2 from the germline V gene are KGHSH and LQKENI. CDR3 length: 15 residues. J was trimmed by 13 bases and V by 3 bases; bases with no gene match: 11. The CDR3 coding sequence is TGTGCCAGCTCACCCGATAGCGGGAGGGCCGGAAGACAGTTCTTC. Translating gives CASSPDSGRAGRQFF.

This sequence joins TRBV11-2 and TRBJ2-7; the D gene is possibly TRBD1 (6 bases). Germline CDR1 is SGHAT and CDR2 is FQNNGV. The CDR3 extends over 14 amino acids. With 5 bases removed from V and 6 bases from J, the gap between germline ends came to 17 bases. The CDR3 nucleotides are TGTGCCAGCAGCCGAACAGGGAGTGGGGTCGAGCAGTACTTC. Its protein is CASSRTGSGVEQYF. Variable domain in full (rest from reference TRBV11-2 and TRBJ2-7): EAGVAQSPRYKIIEKRQSVAFWCNPISGHATLYWYQQILGQGPKLLIQFQNNGVVDDSQLPKDRFSAERLKGVDSTLKIQPAKLEDSAVYLCASSRTGSGVEQYFGPGTRLTVT.

The chain recombines TRBV9 with TRBJ2-1; 9 bases are shared with TRBD2. Germline-derived CDR1 and CDR2 are SGDLS and YYNGEE. The CDR3 consists of 16 residues. The J segment lost 5 bases and the V segment lost 2 bases, leaving 8 bases of the junction unmatched. The CDR3 nucleotides read TGTGCCAGCAGCGTGGCCCTAGCGGGAATCGACAATGAGCAGTTCTTC. It is translated as CASSVALAGIDNEQFF.

The rearrangement uses TRBV28 and TRBJ1-5, with D maybe TRBD1 (6 bases). V gave up 7 bases and J gave up 3 bases, with 22 bases separating them. The CDR3 sequence is 17 residues long. Germline values: CDR1 MDHEN, CDR2 SYDVKM. CDR3 sequence reads: CASNTGYAGAHNQPQHF. The CDR3 DNA is TGTGCCAGCAACACGGGATATGCAGGGGCCCACAATCAGCCCCAGCATTTT. Full variable domain (rest looked up from reference TRBV28 and TRBJ1-5): DVKVTQSSRYLVKRTGEKVFLECVQDMDHENMFWYRQDPGLGLRLIYFSYDVKMKEKGDIPEGYSVSREKKERFSLILESASTNQTSMYLCASNTGYAGAHNQPQHFGDGTRLSIL.

V is TRBV9 and J is TRBJ2-2; D gene ambiguous. Trimming stripped 0 bases from V and 0 bases from J, with 12 bases between. This CDR3 spans 17 amino acids. CDR1 is SGDLS, CDR2 YYNGEE, per germline. The CDR3 sequence is CASSVVPVSANTGELFF. For the CDR3, the DNA is TGTGCCAGCAGCGTAGTACCGGTGAGCGCGAACACCGGGGAGCTGTTTTTT.

The chain has TRBV7-8 and TRBJ1-5; D is undetermined. Germline CDR1 SGHVS, CDR2 FQNEAQ. This CDR3 has 13 residues. V was clipped by 1 base and J by 5 bases, with 6 bases between them. The CDR3 region is CASSLERDQPQHF. The CDR3 DNA reads as TGTGCCAGCAGCTTAGAGAGGGATCAGCCCCAGCATTTT.

This clone turned up a few times. The V call is TRBV5-8, the J call TRBJ2-5; a possible D gene is TRBD2 (7 bases). This CDR3 contains 15 residues. V lost 3 bases and J 5 bases, leaving 17 bases between the germline ends. Germline V gene sequence: CDR1 SGHTS, CDR2 YDEGEE. The CDR3 reads CASSSGQTGGETQYF. DNA for the CDR3: TGTGCCAGCAGCTCCGGACAGACCGGGGGGGAGACCCAGTACTTC.

This rearrangement joins TRBV10-3 to TRBJ1-2; TRBD1 is a possible D gene (6 bases). From germline, CDR1 is ENHRY and CDR2 SYGVKD. Trimming cost V 6 bases and J 4 bases, with 15 bases left between them. The CDR3 sequence is 14 residues long. The CDR3 loop is CAISEGGRSYGYTF. DNA for the CDR3: TGTGCCATCAGCGAGGGGGGCAGGAGCTATGGCTACACCTTC.

The chain has TRBV19 and TRBJ1-2; 8 bases agree with TRBD1. V was pared by 1 base and J by 4 bases, with 5 bases of the junction left unmatched. CDR1 and CDR2 (germline): LNHDA, SQIVND (reference sequence). The CDR3 is 15 amino acids. The CDR3 DNA is TGTGCCAGTAGTATAGCCGACAGGGGAAGCTATGGCTACACCTTC. It is translated as CASSIADRGSYGYTF.